This T cell receptor beta chain comes out of a study of B cell selection in AIRE deficiency. Overall study results and limits: About a third of healthy-shared Treg sequences were found among patient Tconv cells. Of around 3,700 shared Treg TCRbeta sequences, about 30% were healthy-donor-only and 7% to 9.5% patient-only. Shared Treg sequences were biased toward short CDR3s with few non-templated nucleotide insertions.

The sorted conventional CD4 T cells were gated as CD4+CD127+. A remark on this clone: As yet, its antigen is unknown.

CDR1 and CDR2 from the germline V gene are MDHEN and SYDVKM. The CDR3 is made up of 17 amino acids. V was shortened by 4 bases and J by 5 bases, with 24 bases between the two germline ends. Libraries were prepared by immunoSEQ multiplex PCR; TCRdb keeps only in-frame clonotypes and omits some of them. This sample carries tens of thousands of clones, 97% of them seen once, and the ten largest clones take about 0.17%. The sample was conventional CD4+ T cells sorted from PBMCs. The V and J genes are TRBV28 and TRBJ2-7; possibly TRBD2 for D (5 bases). The sequence came from a human donor with AIRE deficiency. This chain's CDR3 is CASSSPPGMGIVHEQYF. The CDR3, as DNA: TGTGCCAGCAGTTCCCCACCGGGAATGGGGATTGTCCACGAGCAGTACTTC.